Each of the 21 T cell receptor beta chains below was sequenced from the same sample in a study of cytomegalovirus exposure and HLA in healthy donors. Primers included in the PCR were 60 Vbeta and 13 Jbeta primers. The table came from immunoSEQ multiplex PCR; TCRdb's copy has only in-frame clones and leaves some out. Here the sample spans 130,000 or so clones, roughly 81% being singletons. The material sequenced was PBMCs. The receptors come from a female donor in good health and CMV-seronegative.

The CDR3 nucleotides read TGCGCCAGCAGCCAACTACAGAGCCAAGAGACCCAGTACTTC. Its translation: CASSQLQSQETQYF. The chain couples TRBV4-1 to TRBJ2-5; no reliable D call. This CDR3 is 14 amino acids long. From germline, CDR1 is MGHRA and CDR2 YSYEKL. Trimming left V 2 bases short and J 1 base short, with 8 bases between.

The chain links TRBV2 to TRBJ2-5, with TRBD2 matching over 11 bases. Trimming removed 5 bases from V and 4 bases from J; junction bases left unmatched: 6. The CDR3 length is 15 residues. Germline V gene sequence: CDR1 SNHLY, CDR2 FYNNEI. CDR3: CASSMLAGGRETQYF. The CDR3 DNA reads as TGTGCCAGCAGTATGTTAGCGGGAGGGCGAGAGACCCAGTACTTC.

This clone rates as medium-sized (0.01 to 0.1%). This sequence joins TRBV25-1 and TRBJ1-4; D is perhaps TRBD1 (6 bases). The CDR3 covers 14 residues. The germline gives CDR1 MGHDK, CDR2 SYGVNS. Trimming stripped 2 bases from V and 7 bases from J, with 11 bases between. CDR3 in amino acids: CASSERGSGEKLFF. CDR3 nucleotides: TGTGCCAGCAGTGAAAGGGGGTCGGGTGAAAAACTGTTTTTT.

The chain uses TRBV9 and TRBJ1-3; D is undetermined. Germline V gene sequence: CDR1 SGDLS, CDR2 YYNGEE. The CDR3 covers 17 residues. With 0 bases removed from V and 0 bases from J, the gap between germline ends came to 13 bases. The CDR3 loop reads CASSVETPGISGNTIYF. The DNA of the CDR3 is TGTGCCAGCAGCGTAGAGACACCGGGGATCTCTGGAAACACCATATATTTT.

CDR3 residues: CASSLDTLEAFF. The CDR3 DNA sequence: TGTGCCAGCAGCTTAGACACCCTTGAAGCTTTCTTT. This chain links TRBV11-1 with TRBJ1-1, with D uncertain. Trimming took off 1 base at V and 7 bases at J, with 7 bases between the two ends. This CDR3 is built from 12 residues. Germline-derived CDR1 and CDR2 are SGHAT and FQDESV (reference sequence).

V gene TRBV9 combines with J gene TRBJ1-2, with D possibly matching TRBD1 (6 bases). Germline V gene data show CDR1 as SGDLS and CDR2 as YYNGEE. The CDR3 runs to 15 residues. Trimming pared 4 bases from V and 0 bases from J, leaving 13 bases between. Here the CDR3 DNA reads TGTGCCAGCAGCAAAACAGGGCTCGCTAACTATGGCTACACCTTC. This translates into CASSKTGLANYGYTF.

The chain is built from TRBV2 and TRBJ2-7; 8 nucleotides match TRBD2. This CDR3 spans 14 amino acids. The V gene end was trimmed by 7 bases and the J gene end by 6 bases; junction bases not matched to a gene: 11. Per the germline V gene, CDR1 is SNHLY and CDR2 is FYNNEI. The CDR3 sequence: CASTGGAGVSEQYF. The CDR3 coding sequence is TGTGCCAGCACGGGGGGGGCCGGCGTGAGCGAGCAGTACTTC. The complete variable domain, with remaining parts taken from reference TRBV2 and TRBJ2-7, reads EPEVTQTPSHQVTQMGQEVILRCVPISNHLYFYWYRQILGQKVEFLVSFYNNEISEKSEIFDDQFSVERPDGSNFTLKIRSTKLEDSAMYFCASTGGAGVSEQYFGPGTRLTVT.

The rearrangement uses TRBV5-1 and TRBJ2-1; TRBD2 might be the D (5 bases). The CDR3 runs to 15 residues. Germline-derived CDR1 and CDR2 are SGHRS and YFSETQ. Trimming pared 0 bases from V and 6 bases from J, leaving 13 bases between. CDR3 DNA sequence: TGCGCCAGCAGCTTGGAGGACTCCACTCGCAATGAGCAGTTCTTC. Translated: CASSLEDSTRNEQFF.

The V call is TRBV6-5, the J call TRBJ1-5, with a weak D call TRBD1 (5 bases). Per germline, CDR1 MNHEY and CDR2 SVGAGI. This CDR3 is 13 amino acids long. V was clipped by 6 bases and J by 3 bases, with 9 bases between them. CDR3 amino acids: CASSRVSNQPQHF. DNA for the CDR3: TGTGCCAGCAGCAGGGTCTCCAATCAGCCCCAGCATTTT.

The chain couples TRBV19 to TRBJ2-7; D is undetermined. V was shortened by 7 bases and J by 5 bases, with 24 bases between the two germline ends. From germline, CDR1 is LNHDA and CDR2 SQIVND (reference sequence). The CDR3 has 16 amino acids. The CDR3 reads CASTPGNSPPLDEQYF. CDR3 coding DNA: TGTGCCAGTACCCCCGGCAACAGTCCTCCTCTCGACGAGCAGTACTTC.

The chain is built from TRBV6-1 and TRBJ1-1; the D gene is possibly TRBD1 (5 bases). Germline CDR1 is MNHNS and CDR2 is SASEGT. V gave up 4 bases and J gave up 3 bases, with 9 bases separating them. This CDR3 region has 13 residues. In nucleotides, the CDR3 is TGTGCCAGCAGTGCCAGGGTGCACACTGAAGCTTTCTTT. This translates into CASSARVHTEAFF.

This chain links TRBV5-1 with TRBJ1-1; 7 bases are shared with TRBD1. CDR1 and CDR2 from the germline V gene are SGHRS and YFSETQ. The CDR3 length is 13 residues. V lost 2 bases, J lost 5 bases, and 3 bases stayed unmatched. The CDR3 bases are TGCGCCAGCAGCTTACAGGGGAGGACTGAAGCTTTCTTT. Translation gives CASSLQGRTEAFF.

This clone was counted once. The chain recombines TRBV7-9 with TRBJ1-5; D gene uncertain. CDR3 length: 12 amino acids. Trimming pared 6 bases from V and 4 bases from J, leaving 7 bases between. Germline loops: CDR1 SEHNR, CDR2 FQNEAQ (reference sequence). CDR3 in DNA: TGTGCCAGCAGTTCCCAGAATCAGCCCCAGCATTTT. It encodes CASSSQNQPQHF.

The count of this clone is one. CDR3 nucleotides: TGTGCCAGCAGCTACCGGGACAGGGTGGTCACTGAAGCTTTCTTT. Amino acid sequence: CASSYRDRVVTEAFF. The chain combines TRBV5-4 with TRBJ1-1, with TRBD1 matching 9 bases. CDR1 is SGHNT, CDR2 YYREEE, per germline (reference sequence). The CDR3 consists of 15 residues. V was pared by 3 bases and J by 4 bases, with 7 bases of the junction left unmatched.

The chain uses TRBV5-1 and TRBJ1-4; D gene uncertain. Trimming took off 0 bases at V and 4 bases at J, with 7 bases between the two ends. The germline gives CDR1 SGHRS, CDR2 YFSETQ. The length of the CDR3 is 14 residues. In nucleotides, the CDR3 is TGCGCCAGCAGCTTGGACAGCCGTAATGAAAAACTGTTTTTT. Residues: CASSLDSRNEKLFF.

The chain combines TRBV5-1 with TRBJ1-4; unclear D gene. The CDR3 runs 17 residues. V lost 4 bases to trimming and J lost 4 bases, with 20 bases between them. CDR1 SGHRS and CDR2 YFSETQ come from the germline V gene. This CDR3 is CASSTGRQSAGNEKLFF. CDR3 bases: TGCGCCAGCAGCACCGGGAGGCAATCTGCGGGTAATGAAAAACTGTTTTTT.

There are a few counts of this clone. The rearrangement joins TRBV5-4 to TRBJ1-1; possible D gene TRBD1, 5 bases. The CDR3 loop spans 15 amino acids. CDR1 is SGHNT, CDR2 YYREEE, per germline (reference sequence). V was shortened by 3 bases and J by 1 base, with 13 bases between the two germline ends. The CDR3 sequence is CASSSPDKGNTEAFF. CDR3 coding DNA: TGTGCCAGCAGCTCCCCGGACAAGGGGAACACTGAAGCTTTCTTT.

The V and J genes are TRBV7-6 and TRBJ2-7; no clear D. Germline V gives CDR1 SGHVS, CDR2 FNYEAQ. This CDR3 comprises 13 residues. The V and J ends lost 5 bases and 3 bases respectively, with 11 bases between them. The CDR3 nucleotides are TGTGCCAGCAGCGCCCAGCTAGACTACGAGCAGTACTTC. Amino acid sequence: CASSAQLDYEQYF.

The chain uses TRBV11-1 and TRBJ2-7, with a weak D call TRBD2 (6 bases). The germline gives CDR1 SGHAT, CDR2 FQDESV (reference sequence). This CDR3 region has 16 residues. V lost 0 bases to trimming and J lost 5 bases, with 17 bases between them. The CDR3: CASSLAAGLATHEQYF. As DNA, the CDR3 is TGTGCCAGCAGCTTAGCCGCGGGACTCGCTACCCACGAGCAGTACTTC.

The chain employs TRBV2 and TRBJ1-2; a weak D match, TRBD1 (6 bases). Germline values: CDR1 SNHLY, CDR2 FYNNEI. The V end lost 10 bases, the J end lost 8 bases, and 20 bases lay between the germline ends. CDR3 length equals 13 residues. Written as DNA, the CDR3 is TGTGCCACCTCGGCAGGGGCAAATTGCGGCTACACCTTC. Translating it yields CATSAGANCGYTF.

The chain has TRBV2 and TRBJ1-1, with D perhaps TRBD1 (5 bases). Trimming took off 11 bases at V and 4 bases at J, with 17 bases between the two ends. The CDR3 spans 13 residues. Germline V gene data show CDR1 as SNHLY and CDR2 as FYNNEI. The CDR3 nucleotides are TGTGCCTTGGCAGGGTCGGTGGCCACTGAAGCTTTCTTT. Residues: CALAGSVATEAFF.